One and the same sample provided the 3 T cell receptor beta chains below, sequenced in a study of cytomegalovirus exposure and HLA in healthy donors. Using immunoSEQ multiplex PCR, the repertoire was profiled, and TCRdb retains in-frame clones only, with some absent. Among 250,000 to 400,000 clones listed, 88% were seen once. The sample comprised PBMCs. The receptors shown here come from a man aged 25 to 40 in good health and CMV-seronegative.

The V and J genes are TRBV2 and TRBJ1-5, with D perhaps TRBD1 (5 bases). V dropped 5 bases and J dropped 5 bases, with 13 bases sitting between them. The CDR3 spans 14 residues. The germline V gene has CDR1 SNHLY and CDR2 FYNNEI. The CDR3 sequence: CASSPQGGDQPQHF. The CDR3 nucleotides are TGTGCCAGCAGTCCTCAGGGAGGGGATCAGCCCCAGCATTTT.

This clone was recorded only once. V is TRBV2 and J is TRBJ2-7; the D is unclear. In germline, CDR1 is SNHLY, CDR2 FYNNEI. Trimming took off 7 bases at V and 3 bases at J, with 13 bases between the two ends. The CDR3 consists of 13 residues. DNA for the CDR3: TGTGCCAGCACCTCGACAATCAGCTACGAGCAGTACTTC. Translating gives CASTSTISYEQYF.

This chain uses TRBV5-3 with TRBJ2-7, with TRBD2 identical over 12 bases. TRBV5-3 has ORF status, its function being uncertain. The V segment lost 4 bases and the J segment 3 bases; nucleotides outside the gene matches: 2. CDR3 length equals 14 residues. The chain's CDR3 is CARSKTSGGYEQYF. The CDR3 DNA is TGTGCCAGAAGCAAGACTAGCGGGGGCTACGAGCAGTACTTC.